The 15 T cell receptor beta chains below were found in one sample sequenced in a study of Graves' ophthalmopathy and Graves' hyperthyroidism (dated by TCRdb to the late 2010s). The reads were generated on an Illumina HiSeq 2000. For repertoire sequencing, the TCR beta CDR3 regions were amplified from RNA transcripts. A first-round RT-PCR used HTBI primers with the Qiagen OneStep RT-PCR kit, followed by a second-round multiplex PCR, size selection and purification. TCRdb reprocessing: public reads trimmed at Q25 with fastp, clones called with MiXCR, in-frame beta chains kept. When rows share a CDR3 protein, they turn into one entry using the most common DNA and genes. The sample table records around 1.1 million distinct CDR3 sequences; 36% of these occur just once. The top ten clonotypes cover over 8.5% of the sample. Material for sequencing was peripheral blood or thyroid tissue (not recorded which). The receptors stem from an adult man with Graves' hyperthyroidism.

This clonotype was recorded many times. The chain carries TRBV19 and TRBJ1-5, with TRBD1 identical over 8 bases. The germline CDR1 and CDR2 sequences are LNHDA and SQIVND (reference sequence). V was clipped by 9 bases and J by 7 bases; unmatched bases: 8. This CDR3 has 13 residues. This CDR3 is CASADRGPQPQHF. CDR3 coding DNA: TGTGCCAGCGCCGACAGGGGCCCCCAGCCCCAGCATTTT.

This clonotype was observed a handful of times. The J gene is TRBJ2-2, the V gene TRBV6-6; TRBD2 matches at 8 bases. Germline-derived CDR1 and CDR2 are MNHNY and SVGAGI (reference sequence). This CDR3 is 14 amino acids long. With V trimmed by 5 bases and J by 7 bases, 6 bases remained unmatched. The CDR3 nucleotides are TGTGCCAGCAGTGAGCGGGAGAAGGTCGGGGAGCTGTTTTTT. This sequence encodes CASSEREKVGELFF.

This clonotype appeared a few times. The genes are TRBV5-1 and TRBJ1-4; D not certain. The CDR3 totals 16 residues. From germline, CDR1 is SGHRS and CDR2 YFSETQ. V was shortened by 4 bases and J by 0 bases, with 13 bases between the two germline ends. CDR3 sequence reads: CASSLTVGSTNEKLFF. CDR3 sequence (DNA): TGCGCCAGCAGCCTAACGGTTGGGTCAACTAATGAAAAACTGTTTTTT.

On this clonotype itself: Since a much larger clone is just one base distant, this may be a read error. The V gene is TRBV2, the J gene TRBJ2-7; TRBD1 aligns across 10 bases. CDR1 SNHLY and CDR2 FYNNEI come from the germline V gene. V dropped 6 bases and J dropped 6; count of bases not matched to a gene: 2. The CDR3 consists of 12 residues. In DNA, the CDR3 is TGTGCCAGCAGCGACAGGGGGCCCGAGCAGTACTTC. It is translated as CASSDRGPEQYF.

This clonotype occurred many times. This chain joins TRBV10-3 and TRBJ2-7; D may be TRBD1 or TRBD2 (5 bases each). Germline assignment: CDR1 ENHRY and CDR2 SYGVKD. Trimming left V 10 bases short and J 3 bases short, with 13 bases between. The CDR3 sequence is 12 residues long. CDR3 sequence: CATGTDGYEQYF. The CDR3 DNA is TGTGCCACCGGGACGGACGGCTACGAGCAGTACTTC.

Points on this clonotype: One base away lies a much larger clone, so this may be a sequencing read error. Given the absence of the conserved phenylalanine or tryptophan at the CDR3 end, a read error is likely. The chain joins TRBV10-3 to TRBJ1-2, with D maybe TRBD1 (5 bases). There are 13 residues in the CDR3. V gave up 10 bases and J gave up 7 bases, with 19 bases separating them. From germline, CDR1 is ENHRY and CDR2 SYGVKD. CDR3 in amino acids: CASSSRVVSGYTL. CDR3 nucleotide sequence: TGTGCCAGCAGCTCCAGGGTTGTCTCTGGCTACACCCTC.

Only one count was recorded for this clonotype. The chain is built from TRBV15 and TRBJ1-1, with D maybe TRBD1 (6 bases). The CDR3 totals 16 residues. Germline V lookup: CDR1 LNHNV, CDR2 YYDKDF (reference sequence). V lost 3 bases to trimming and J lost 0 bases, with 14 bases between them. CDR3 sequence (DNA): TGTGCCACCAGCAGCTTCGGTGGGACAATGAACACTGAAGCTTTCTTT. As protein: CATSSFGGTMNTEAFF.

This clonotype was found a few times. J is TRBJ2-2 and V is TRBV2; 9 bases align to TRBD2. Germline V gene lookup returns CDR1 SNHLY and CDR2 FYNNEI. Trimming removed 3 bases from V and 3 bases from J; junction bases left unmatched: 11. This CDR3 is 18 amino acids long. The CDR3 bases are TGTGCCAGCAGTGATTTGCGGGGGGGGGTCATTGACACCGGGGAGCTGTTTTTT. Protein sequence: CASSDLRGGVIDTGELFF.

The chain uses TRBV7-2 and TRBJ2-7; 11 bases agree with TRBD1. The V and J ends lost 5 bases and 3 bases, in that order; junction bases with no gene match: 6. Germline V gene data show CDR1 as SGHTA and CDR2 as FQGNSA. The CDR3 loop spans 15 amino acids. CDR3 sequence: CASSRAGTGGYEQYF. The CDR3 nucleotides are TGTGCCAGCAGCCGGGCCGGGACAGGGGGCTACGAGCAGTACTTC.

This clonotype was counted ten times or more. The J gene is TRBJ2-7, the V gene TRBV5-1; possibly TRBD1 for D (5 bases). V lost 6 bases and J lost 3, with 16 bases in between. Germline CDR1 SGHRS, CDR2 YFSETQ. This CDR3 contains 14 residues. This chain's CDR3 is CASKYGSTGYEQYF. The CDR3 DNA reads TGCGCCAGCAAATACGGCTCTACAGGCTACGAGCAGTACTTC.

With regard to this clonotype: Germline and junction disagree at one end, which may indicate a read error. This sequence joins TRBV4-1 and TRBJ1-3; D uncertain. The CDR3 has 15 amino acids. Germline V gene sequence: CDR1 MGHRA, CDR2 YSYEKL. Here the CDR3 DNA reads TGCGCCAGCAGCCAAGATAGTGCCACTGGAAACACCGTATATTTT. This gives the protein CASSQDSATGNTVYF.

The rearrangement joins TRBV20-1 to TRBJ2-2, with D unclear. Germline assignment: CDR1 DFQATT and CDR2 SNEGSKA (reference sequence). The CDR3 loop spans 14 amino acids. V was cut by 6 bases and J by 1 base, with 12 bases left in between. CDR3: CSAMVAGNTGELFF. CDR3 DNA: TGCAGTGCCATGGTGGCAGGGAACACCGGGGAGCTGTTTTTT.

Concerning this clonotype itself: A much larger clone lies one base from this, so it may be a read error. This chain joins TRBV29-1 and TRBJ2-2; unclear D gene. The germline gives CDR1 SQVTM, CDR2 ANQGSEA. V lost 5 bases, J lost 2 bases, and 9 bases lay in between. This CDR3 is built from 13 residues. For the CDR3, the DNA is TGCAGCGTTACGGGCAGAAACACCGGGGAGCTGTTTTTT. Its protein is CSVTGRNTGELFF.

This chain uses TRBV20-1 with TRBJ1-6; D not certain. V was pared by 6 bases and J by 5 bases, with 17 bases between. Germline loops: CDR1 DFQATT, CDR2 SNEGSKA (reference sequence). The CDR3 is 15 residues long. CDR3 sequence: CSAVYHSTDNSPLHF. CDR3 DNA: TGCAGTGCCGTCTACCACTCAACAGATAATTCACCCCTCCACTTT.

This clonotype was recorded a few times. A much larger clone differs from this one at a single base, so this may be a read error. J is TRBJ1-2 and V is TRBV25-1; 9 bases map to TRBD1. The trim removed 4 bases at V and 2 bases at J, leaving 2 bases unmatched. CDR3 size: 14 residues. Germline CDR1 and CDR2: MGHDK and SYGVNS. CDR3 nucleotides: TGTGCCAGCAGTGGGGACAGGGAGAACTATGGCTACACCTTC. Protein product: CASSGDRENYGYTF.